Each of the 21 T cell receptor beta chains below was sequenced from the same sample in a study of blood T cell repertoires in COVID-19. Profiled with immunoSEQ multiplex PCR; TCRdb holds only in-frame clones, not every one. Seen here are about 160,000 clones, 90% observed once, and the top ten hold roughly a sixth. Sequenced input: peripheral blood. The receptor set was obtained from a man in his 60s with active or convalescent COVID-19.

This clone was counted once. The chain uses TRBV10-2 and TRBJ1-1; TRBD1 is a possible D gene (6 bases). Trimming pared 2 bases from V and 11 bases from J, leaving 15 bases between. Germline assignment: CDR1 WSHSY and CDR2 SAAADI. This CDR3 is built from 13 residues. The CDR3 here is CASSEEVNRVAFF. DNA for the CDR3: TGCGCCAGCAGTGAGGAGGTGAACAGGGTTGCTTTCTTT.

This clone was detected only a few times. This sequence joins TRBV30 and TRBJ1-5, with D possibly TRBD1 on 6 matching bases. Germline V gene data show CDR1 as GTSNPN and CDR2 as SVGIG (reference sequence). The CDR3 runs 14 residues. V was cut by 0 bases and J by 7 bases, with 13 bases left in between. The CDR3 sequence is CAWSVPNRVQPQHF. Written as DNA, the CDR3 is TGTGCCTGGAGTGTACCCAACAGGGTCCAGCCCCAGCATTTT. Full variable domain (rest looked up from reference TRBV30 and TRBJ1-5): SQTIHQWPATLVQPVGSPLSLECTVEGTSNPNLYWYRQAAGRGLQLLFYSVGIGQISSEVPQNLSASRPQDRQFILSSKKLLLSDSGFYLCAWSVPNRVQPQHFGDGTRLSIL.

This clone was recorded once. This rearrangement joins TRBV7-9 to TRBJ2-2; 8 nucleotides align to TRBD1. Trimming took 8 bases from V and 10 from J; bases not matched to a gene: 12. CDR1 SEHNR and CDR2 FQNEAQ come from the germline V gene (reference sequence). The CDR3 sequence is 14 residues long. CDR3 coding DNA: TGTGCCAGCGCCAGGGGGGACAGGAACTCGGAGCTGTTTTTT. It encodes CASARGDRNSELFF.

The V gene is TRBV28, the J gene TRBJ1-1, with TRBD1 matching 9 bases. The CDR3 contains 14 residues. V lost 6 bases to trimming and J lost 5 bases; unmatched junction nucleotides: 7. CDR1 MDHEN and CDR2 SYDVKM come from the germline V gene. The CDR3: CASSPLQGATEAFF. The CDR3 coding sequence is TGTGCCAGCAGCCCGCTACAGGGGGCAACTGAAGCTTTCTTT.

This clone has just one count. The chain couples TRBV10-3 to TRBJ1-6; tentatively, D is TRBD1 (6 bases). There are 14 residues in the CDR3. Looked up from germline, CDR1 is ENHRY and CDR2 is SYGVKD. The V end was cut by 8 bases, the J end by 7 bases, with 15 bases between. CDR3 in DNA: TGTGCCATCTGCCCGGACAGTCGGAATTCACCCCTCCACTTT. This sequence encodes CAICPDSRNSPLHF.

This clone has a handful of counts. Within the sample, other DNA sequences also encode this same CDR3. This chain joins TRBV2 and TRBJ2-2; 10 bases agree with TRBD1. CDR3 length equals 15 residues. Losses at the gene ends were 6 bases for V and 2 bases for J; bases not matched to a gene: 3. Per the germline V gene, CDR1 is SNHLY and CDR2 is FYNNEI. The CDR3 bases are TGTGCCAGCAGGAGGGACAGGGGTAACACCGGGGAGCTGTTTTTT. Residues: CASRRDRGNTGELFF.

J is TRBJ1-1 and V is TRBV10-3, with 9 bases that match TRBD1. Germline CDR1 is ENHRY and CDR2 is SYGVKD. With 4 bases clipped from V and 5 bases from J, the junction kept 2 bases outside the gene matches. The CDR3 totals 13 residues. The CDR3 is CAISGQGGTEAFF. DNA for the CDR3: TGTGCCATCAGTGGACAGGGGGGTACTGAAGCTTTCTTT.

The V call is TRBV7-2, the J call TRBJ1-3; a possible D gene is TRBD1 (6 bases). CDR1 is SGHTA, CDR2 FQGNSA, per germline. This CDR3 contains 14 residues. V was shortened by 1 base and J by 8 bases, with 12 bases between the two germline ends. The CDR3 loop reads CASSLEEGVYTIYF. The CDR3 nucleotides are TGTGCCAGCAGCTTAGAAGAGGGGGTATACACCATATATTTT.

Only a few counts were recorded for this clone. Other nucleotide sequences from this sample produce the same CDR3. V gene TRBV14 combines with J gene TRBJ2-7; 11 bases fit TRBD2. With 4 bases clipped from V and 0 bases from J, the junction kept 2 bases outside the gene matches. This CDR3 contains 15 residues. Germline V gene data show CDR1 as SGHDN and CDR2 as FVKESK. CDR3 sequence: CASSPLAGGSYEQYF. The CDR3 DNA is TGTGCCAGCAGCCCCCTAGCGGGAGGCTCCTACGAGCAGTACTTC.

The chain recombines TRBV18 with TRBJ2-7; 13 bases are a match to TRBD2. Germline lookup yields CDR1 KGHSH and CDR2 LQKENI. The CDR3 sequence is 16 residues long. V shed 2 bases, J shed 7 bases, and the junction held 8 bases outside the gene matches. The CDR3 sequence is CASSPEELAGGGEQYF. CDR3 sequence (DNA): TGTGCCAGCTCACCAGAGGAACTAGCGGGAGGGGGAGAGCAGTACTTC.

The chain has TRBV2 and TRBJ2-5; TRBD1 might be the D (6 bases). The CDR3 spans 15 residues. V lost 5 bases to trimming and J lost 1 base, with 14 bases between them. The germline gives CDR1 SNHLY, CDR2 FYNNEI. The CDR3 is CASSRDRISQETQYF. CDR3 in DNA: TGTGCCAGCAGTCGAGACAGGATCTCCCAAGAGACCCAGTACTTC.

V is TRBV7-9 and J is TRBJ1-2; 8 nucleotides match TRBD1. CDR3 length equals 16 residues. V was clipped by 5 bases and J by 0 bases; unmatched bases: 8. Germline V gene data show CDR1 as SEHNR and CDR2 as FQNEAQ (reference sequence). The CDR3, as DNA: TGTGCCAGCAGCACCGGGACAGGTGCCCCTAACTATGGCTACACCTTC. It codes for CASSTGTGAPNYGYTF.

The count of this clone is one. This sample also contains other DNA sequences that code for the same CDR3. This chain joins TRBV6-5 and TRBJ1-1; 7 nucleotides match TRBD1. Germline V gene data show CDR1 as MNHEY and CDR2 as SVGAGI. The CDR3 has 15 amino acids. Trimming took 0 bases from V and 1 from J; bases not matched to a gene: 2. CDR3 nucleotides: TGTGCCAGCAGTTACTCAACAGGGGCGAACACTGAAGCTTTCTTT. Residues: CASSYSTGANTEAFF.

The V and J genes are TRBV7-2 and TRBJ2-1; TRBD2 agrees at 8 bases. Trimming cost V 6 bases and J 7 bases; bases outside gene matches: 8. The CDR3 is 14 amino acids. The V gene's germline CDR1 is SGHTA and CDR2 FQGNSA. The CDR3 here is CASRSSGRGNEQFF. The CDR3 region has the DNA TGTGCCAGCAGATCCAGCGGGAGAGGTAATGAGCAGTTCTTC.

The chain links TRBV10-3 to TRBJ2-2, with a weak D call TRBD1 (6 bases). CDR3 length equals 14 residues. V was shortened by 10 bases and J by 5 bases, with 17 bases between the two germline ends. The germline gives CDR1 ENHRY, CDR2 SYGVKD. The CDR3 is CATGATGKTGELFF. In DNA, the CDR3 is TGTGCCACCGGGGCCACAGGGAAAACCGGGGAGCTGTTTTTT.

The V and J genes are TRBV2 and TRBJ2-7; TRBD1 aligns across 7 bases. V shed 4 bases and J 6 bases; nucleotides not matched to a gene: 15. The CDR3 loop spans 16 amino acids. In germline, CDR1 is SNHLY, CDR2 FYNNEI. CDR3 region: CASSVLQGIPSAEQYF. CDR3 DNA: TGTGCCAGCAGTGTTTTACAGGGGATCCCATCGGCCGAGCAGTACTTC.

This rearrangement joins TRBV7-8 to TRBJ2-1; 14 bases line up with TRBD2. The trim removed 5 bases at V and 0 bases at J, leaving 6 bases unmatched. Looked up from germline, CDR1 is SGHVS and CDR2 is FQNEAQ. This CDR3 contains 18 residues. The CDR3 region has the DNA TGTGCCAGCAGCCACCCCGGACTAGCGGGAGGCTCCTACAATGAGCAGTTCTTC. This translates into CASSHPGLAGGSYNEQFF.

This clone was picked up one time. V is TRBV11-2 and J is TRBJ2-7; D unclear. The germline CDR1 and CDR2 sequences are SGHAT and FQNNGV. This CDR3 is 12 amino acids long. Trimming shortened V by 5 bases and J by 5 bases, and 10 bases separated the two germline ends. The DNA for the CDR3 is TGTGCCAGCAGCCCCGTGGGCCACGAGCAGTACTTC. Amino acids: CASSPVGHEQYF.

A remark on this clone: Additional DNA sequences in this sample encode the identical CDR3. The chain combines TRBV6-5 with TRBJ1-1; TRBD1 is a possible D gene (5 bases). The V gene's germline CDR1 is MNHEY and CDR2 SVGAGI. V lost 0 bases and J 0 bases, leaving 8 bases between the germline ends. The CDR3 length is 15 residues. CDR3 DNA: TGTGCCAGCAGTTACTCGACAGTCATGAACACTGAAGCTTTCTTT. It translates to CASSYSTVMNTEAFF.

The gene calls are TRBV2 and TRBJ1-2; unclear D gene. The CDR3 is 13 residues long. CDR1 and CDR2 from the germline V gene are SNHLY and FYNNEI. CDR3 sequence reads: CAYREGPSYGYTF. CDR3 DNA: TGTGCGTATCGCGAGGGCCCGAGCTATGGCTACACCTTC.

CDR3 DNA sequence: TGTGCCAGCAGTGAACTCGGGACTTCAACTAATGAAAAACTGTTTTTT. Encoded protein: CASSELGTSTNEKLFF. The chain employs TRBV2 and TRBJ1-4; D might be TRBD1 (5 bases). Trimming took 2 bases from V and 0 from J, leaving 10 bases between them. This CDR3 region has 16 residues. The germline V gene encodes CDR1 SNHLY and CDR2 FYNNEI.